Below, 24 T cell receptor beta chains from the same sample are listed, as sequenced in a study of CXCR3-negative and CXCR3-positive naive CD8 T cells. Study-wide points: CXCR3-positive naive cells carried more hydrophobic TRB CDR3s than CXCR3-negative ones.

Libraries were UMI-labeled 5' RACE TRB cDNA. One entry per CDR3 protein, without DNA, is what TCRdb gives after re-calling the 5' RACE reads. The clone table shows 84,000 or so distinct CDR3 sequences, with the ten largest holding around 0.62%. Which antigens these TCRs recognize remains unknown. Sequencing used naive CXCR3+ CD8+ T cells from blood. Specified subset: CD45RO-CCR7+CD27+CD95- naive CD8+ T cells expressing CXCR3 (TNR3+). The receptors come from a human donor in good health. Some clones in this sample may be carry-over from other donors' samples.

The chain recombines TRBV21-1 with TRBJ2-2; TCRdb's D call, TRBD2, is unchecked because there is no DNA. TRBV21-1 is recorded as a pseudogene. The CDR3 has 18 residues. CDR3: CASSPRRLAGDTTGELFF.

The V gene is TRBV6-2 or TRBV6-3, the J gene TRBJ2-2; TCRdb designates TRBD1, a call that cannot be tested without DNA. This CDR3 has 14 amino acids. The germline V gene encodes CDR1 MNHEY and CDR2 SVGEGT. The CDR3 spells CASTPKGEAGELFF.

The V gene is TRBV28, the J gene TRBJ1-4; TCRdb selects TRBD1, and the lack of DNA leaves this call unchecked. The CDR3 is 15 residues long. Germline CDR1 reads MDHEN; CDR2 reads SYDVKM. CDR3 sequence: CASSLGGQGLEKLFF.

The V gene is TRBV7-9, the J gene TRBJ2-1; without DNA, the TCRdb call of TRBD1 cannot be checked. The V gene's germline CDR1 is SEHNR and CDR2 FQNEAQ (reference sequence). The CDR3 totals 12 residues. This chain's CDR3 is CASSSIPDEQFF.

The gene calls are TRBV5-1 and TRBJ2-2; TCRdb's assignment of TRBD2 cannot be checked, as there is no DNA. The length of the CDR3 is 13 residues. Germline V gene data show CDR1 as SGHRS and CDR2 as YFSETQ. The CDR3 loop reads CVSSILGAGELFF.

This chain joins TRBV29-1 and TRBJ2-1. The V gene's germline CDR1 is SQVTM and CDR2 ANQGSEA. The CDR3 is 12 amino acids. CDR3 loop: CSVWSEYNEQFF.

The rearrangement uses TRBV15 and TRBJ2-7; TCRdb's D gene call, TRBD1, goes unchecked for lack of DNA. The V gene's germline CDR1 is LNHNV and CDR2 YYDKDF (reference sequence). CDR3 length equals 14 residues. CDR3 residues: CATSSTGGGYEQYF.

This chain links TRBV6-6 with TRBJ1-6; TCRdb reports TRBD1, a call that lacks DNA to check it against. This CDR3 region has 16 residues. Looked up from germline, CDR1 is MNHNY and CDR2 is SVGAGI (reference sequence). The CDR3 sequence is CASRIPTDRGKTPLHF.

The rearrangement joins TRBV29-1 to TRBJ1-6; the D call of TRBD1 rests on TCRdb alone, since no DNA is present to check it. This CDR3 is 14 amino acids long. Germline V gene sequence: CDR1 SQVTM, CDR2 ANQGSEA. CDR3 amino acids: CSAQSGQGNSPLHF.

The V gene is TRBV29-1, the J gene TRBJ2-7; TCRdb selects TRBD1, and the lack of DNA leaves this call unchecked. The CDR3 is 14 amino acids. Germline CDR1 is SQVTM and CDR2 is ANQGSEA. The CDR3 loop is CSVSGTGWSGEQYF.

CDR3 residues: CASSFTPGTDTQHF. This sequence joins TRBV27 and TRBJ2-3; TCRdb indicates TRBD1, and absent DNA this call remains unverified. Per germline, CDR1 MNHEY and CDR2 SMNVEV (reference sequence). The CDR3 is made up of 14 amino acids.

This chain connects TRBV7-8 to TRBJ2-1; TCRdb gives TRBD2 as the D gene, but with no DNA this cannot be confirmed. The CDR3 runs 15 residues. Germline V gene data show CDR1 as SGHVS and CDR2 as FQNEAQ. The CDR3: CASSTGSGFYNEQFF.

The genes are TRBV7-9 and TRBJ2-7; without DNA, the TCRdb call of TRBD1 cannot be checked. CDR3 length: 14 residues. Germline V CDR1 and CDR2: SEHNR, FQNEAQ (reference sequence). The CDR3 spells CASSSRDSAYEQYF.

The J gene is TRBJ2-1, the V gene TRBV27; TCRdb indicates TRBD1, and absent DNA this call remains unverified. This CDR3 has 13 amino acids. Per germline, CDR1 MNHEY and CDR2 SMNVEV (reference sequence). This CDR3 is CASRTGGFQEQFF.

The V and J genes are TRBV29-1 and TRBJ2-7. The CDR3 has 14 amino acids. The germline V gene encodes CDR1 SQVTM and CDR2 ANQGSEA. CDR3 region: CSVEDEGKDYEQYF.

This chain uses TRBV12-3 or TRBV12-4 with TRBJ2-1; TCRdb's D call of TRBD1 is untestable without DNA. The CDR3 is 11 amino acids. The CDR3 reads CASRTGVGQFF.

The chain employs TRBV6-2 or TRBV6-3 and TRBJ1-2; the D gene TCRdb calls, TRBD1, cannot be checked with no DNA. Germline V gene data show CDR1 as MNHEY and CDR2 as SVGEGT. The length of the CDR3 is 13 residues. The CDR3 protein is CASSHAGADGYTF.

The chain has TRBV30 and TRBJ2-7. Germline CDR1 reads GTSNPN; CDR2 reads SVGIG (reference sequence). This CDR3 is built from 13 residues. The CDR3 spells CAWNSERPYEQYF.

This rearrangement joins TRBV7-9 to TRBJ2-3; the D call of TRBD2 rests on TCRdb alone, since no DNA is present to check it. The CDR3 totals 13 residues. Germline V gene data show CDR1 as SEHNR and CDR2 as FQNEAQ (reference sequence). The CDR3 loop reads CASAVLHPDTQYF.

This chain uses TRBV28 with TRBJ2-7; the TCRdb D gene call, TRBD1, has no DNA to confirm it. CDR3 length: 15 residues. The germline CDR1 and CDR2 sequences are MDHEN and SYDVKM. This CDR3 reads CASSPRGSGGDEQYF.

The chain combines TRBV28 with TRBJ2-7. The CDR3 totals 12 residues. Germline lookup yields CDR1 MDHEN and CDR2 SYDVKM. CDR3 in amino acids: CASSFRQYEQYF.

This rearrangement joins TRBV15 to TRBJ1-2; checking the TCRdb D call of TRBD1 is not possible without DNA. Germline V gives CDR1 LNHNV, CDR2 YYDKDF (reference sequence). The CDR3 is 16 amino acids. The CDR3 loop is CATSREPGQGIYGYTF.

The chain employs TRBV6-6 and TRBJ1-2. The CDR3 is 13 amino acids. Germline loops: CDR1 MNHNY, CDR2 SVGAGI (reference sequence). The chain's CDR3 is CASRLRGTHGYTF.

The genes are TRBV20-1 and TRBJ2-7; no DNA is available, so the TRBD1 call from TCRdb remains unchecked. Germline CDR1 and CDR2: DFQATT and SNEGSKA (reference sequence). The CDR3 spans 14 residues. The CDR3 spells CSARDDRAGNEQYF.